The T cell receptor (beta chain) under discussion was sequenced for a study of blood T cell repertoires in COVID-19. Study-wide context: Donors in the United States, Italy and Spain gave samples during acute or convalescent COVID-19. PBMCs, B-cell-depleted T cells, or T cells provided the cDNA or gDNA that made up the material.

Trimming shortened V by 4 bases and J by 4 bases, and 11 bases separated the two germline ends. CDR1 is KGHSH and CDR2 is LQKENI in the germline V gene. This CDR3 region has 13 residues. Per the original methods: Researchers report that nucleated cell counts were estimated from reference gene primer amplification. The assay was immunoSEQ multiplex PCR, and TCRdb's table has in-frame clones only and misses some. V, J and clone size reflect that table, while D and trimming were determined from the DNA. Among about 110,000 clones, roughly 85% were seen once, and the ten largest hold about 5.5%. Seattle participants joined during active infection and were tracked over time.

V gene TRBV18 combines with J gene TRBJ2-7, with D possibly TRBD2 on 7 matching bases. The sequenced material came from peripheral blood. This TCR was sampled from a woman aged 60 to 75 with COVID-19, enrolled during active disease. The CDR3 DNA reads as TGTGCCAGCTCACGGGGGGGGCGATACGAGCAGTACTTC. Translation: CASSRGGRYEQYF.